Below, 22 T cell receptor beta chains from the same sample are listed, as sequenced in a study of T cells after yellow fever vaccination. One entry per CDR3 protein results from TCRdb running MiXCR on the 5' RACE reads. Seen here are fewer than 650,000 distinct CDR3 sequences, roughly a fifth observed once, and the top ten hold approximately 15%. The sample in question was PBMCs, obtained 21 days after the first yellow fever vaccination. These receptors were obtained from a man aged 18 to 30 who received the YFV17D yellow fever vaccine.

V is TRBV5-1 and J is TRBJ2-1; TRBD1 agrees at 8 bases. Looked up from germline, CDR1 is SGHRS and CDR2 is YFSETQ. The CDR3 is 16 residues long. Losses at the gene ends were 3 bases for V and 6 bases for J; bases not matched to a gene: 11. CDR3 DNA: TGCGCCAGCAGCTCCTCCTCAGGGGGCCGAATCAATGAGCAGTTCTTC. Its protein is CASSSSSGGRINEQFF.

This clonotype was seen ten or more times. The gene calls are TRBV25-1 and TRBJ2-2; the D is unclear. Germline V gives CDR1 MGHDK, CDR2 SYGVNS. V was clipped by 7 bases and J by 3 bases, with 15 bases between them. There are 15 residues in the CDR3. CDR3 DNA: TGTGCCAGCAAAAGCAACAGAGGCTACACCGGGGAGCTGTTTTTT. Its translation is CASKSNRGYTGELFF.

This clonotype was picked up a small number of times. V and J are TRBV6-1 and TRBJ2-3; 7 bases are a match to TRBD1. With 7 bases clipped from V and 7 bases from J, the junction kept 17 bases outside the gene matches. The CDR3 runs 16 residues. Per germline, CDR1 MNHNS and CDR2 SASEGT. CDR3 in DNA: TGTGCCAGCAACCAAGCCGGGACAGATACGACTAATACGCAGTATTTT. Protein sequence: CASNQAGTDTTNTQYF.

The chain uses TRBV15 and TRBJ1-2; a weak D match, TRBD1 (6 bases). Trimming cost V 5 bases and J 4 bases, with 23 bases left between them. Germline lookup yields CDR1 LNHNV and CDR2 YYDKDF (reference sequence). The length of the CDR3 is 17 residues. The CDR3 is CATSARQGSPPLYGYTF. The CDR3 DNA sequence: TGTGCCACCAGCGCCCGTCAGGGGTCCCCCCCTCTCTATGGCTACACCTTC.

This chain uses TRBV12-3 or TRBV12-4 with TRBJ2-1, with 9 nucleotides matching TRBD2. This CDR3 is built from 14 residues. Germline trimming cut 1 base from V and 15 bases from J; bases unmatched to any gene: 10. CDR3 DNA: TGTGCCAGCAGTTTAGTGTTAGGCGGGGGGGGGCTGTTCTTC. Its translation is CASSLVLGGGGLFF.

About this clonotype itself: At one end the junction does not follow the germline gene, possibly because of a read error. The rearrangement uses TRBV12-3 or TRBV12-4 and TRBJ2-2, with 7 bases identical to TRBD2. CDR3 length: 18 residues. This chain's CDR3 is CAISLYGWEGTNTGELFF. For the CDR3, the DNA is TGTGCCATCAGTTTATATGGCTGGGAGGGCACGAACACCGGGGAGCTGTTTTTT.

There are many counts of this clonotype. This sequence joins TRBV12-3 or TRBV12-4 and TRBJ1-3; D is possibly TRBD1 (6 bases). The CDR3 runs 14 residues. V lost 5 bases to trimming and J lost 0 bases, with 8 bases between them. The CDR3 region is CASSTGSSGNTIYF. The CDR3 region has the DNA TGTGCCAGCAGTACAGGGAGCTCTGGAAACACCATATATTTT.

The chain employs TRBV20-1 and TRBJ2-1; TRBD2 matches 11 bases. Germline V gene data show CDR1 as DFQATT and CDR2 as SNEGSKA (reference sequence). This CDR3 contains 12 residues. The CDR3 reads CRVAGGQDEQFF. The DNA for the CDR3 is TGCAGGGTAGCGGGGGGGCAGGATGAGCAGTTCTTC.

This chain uses TRBV6-1 with TRBJ1-2, with TRBD1 as a possible D gene (6 bases). The ends were cut back, 7 bases at V and 2 bases at J, with 20 bases in the middle. Germline CDR1 reads MNHNS; CDR2 reads SASEGT. The CDR3 runs to 16 residues. This CDR3 is CASTLQGGGLNYGYTF. The CDR3 DNA reads TGTGCCAGCACCCTCCAAGGGGGTGGATTAAACTATGGCTACACCTTC.

This clonotype was picked up a small number of times. V gene TRBV28 combines with J gene TRBJ2-5; the D gene is possibly TRBD2 (5 bases). The CDR3 runs 14 residues. Germline V gene sequence: CDR1 MDHEN, CDR2 SYDVKM. V was cut by 5 bases and J by 5 bases, with 15 bases left in between. The chain's CDR3 is CASSGSAVRETQYF. As DNA, the CDR3 is TGTGCCAGCAGTGGCTCAGCGGTCCGGGAGACCCAGTACTTC.

This clonotype was seen a few times. The rearrangement joins TRBV7-3 to TRBJ1-1, with D unclear. Germline V gene lookup returns CDR1 SGHTA and CDR2 FQGTGA. The CDR3 contains 14 residues. Trimming cost V 2 bases and J 6 bases, with 13 bases left between them. The CDR3 here is CASSLFKGGSEAFF. The CDR3, as DNA: TGTGCCAGCAGCTTATTTAAGGGAGGCTCTGAAGCTTTCTTT.

This clonotype was observed many times. In DNA form, the CDR3 reads TGTGCCATCAGTGAGTCAGGCAATCAGCCCCAGCATTTT. Translating gives CAISESGNQPQHF. This chain connects TRBV10-3 to TRBJ1-5; no reliable D call. CDR1 and CDR2 from the germline V gene are ENHRY and SYGVKD. Between the trimmed V and J ends, which lost 0 bases and 2 bases, there was a span of 2 bases. The CDR3 is 13 amino acids.

This clonotype was seen only a few times. The chain's CDR3 is CASSFLGTGTNEQFF. CDR3 coding DNA: TGTGCCAGCAGTTTCCTCGGGACAGGAACGAATGAGCAGTTCTTC. The chain employs TRBV5-6 and TRBJ2-1, with 8 nucleotides matching TRBD1. CDR3 length equals 15 residues. In germline, CDR1 is SGHDT, CDR2 YYEEEE. V gave up 5 bases and J gave up 7 bases; unmatched junction bases: 11.

The V gene is TRBV12-3 or TRBV12-4, the J gene TRBJ2-1; the D gene could be TRBD1 or TRBD2 (5 bases each). Trimming shortened V by 7 bases and J by 1 base, and 14 bases separated the two germline ends. This CDR3 spans 15 amino acids. The CDR3 DNA reads as TGTGCCAGCACCCCCGGGGCGGAGTCCTACAATGAGCAGTTCTTC. Protein: CASTPGAESYNEQFF.

The chain couples TRBV5-1 to TRBJ2-3, with TRBD2 as a possible D gene (7 bases). The V gene lost 4 bases and the J gene lost 4 bases, with 10 bases spanning the gap. Germline CDR1 reads SGHRS; CDR2 reads YFSETQ. The CDR3 covers 13 residues. The CDR3 coding sequence is TGCGCCAGCAGCCCGGGGGGCCCAGATACGCAGTATTTT. Translating it yields CASSPGGPDTQYF.

This clonotype came up many times. The V and J genes are TRBV6-2 or TRBV6-3 and TRBJ2-7, with D perhaps matching TRBD2 (6 bases). Trimming left V 7 bases short and J 5 bases short, with 15 bases between. There are 13 residues in the CDR3. In germline, CDR1 is MNHEY, CDR2 SVGEGT. DNA for the CDR3: TGTGCCAGCATGTGGGCGGCGGGGAACGAGCAGTACTTC. The encoded protein is CASMWAAGNEQYF.

The chain links TRBV4-3 to TRBJ2-1; 7 positions agree with TRBD2. This CDR3 is built from 18 residues. Germline V gives CDR1 LGHNA, CDR2 YSLEER. V gave up 4 bases and J gave up 0 bases; unmatched junction bases: 12. The CDR3, as DNA: TGCGCCAGCAGCCCGCGAGGGGTAGCGGGTCTCTCCTACAATGAGCAGTTCTTC. As protein: CASSPRGVAGLSYNEQFF.

The V call is TRBV7-9, the J call TRBJ2-4; D remains unclear. Trimming took 2 bases from V and 3 from J, leaving 11 bases between them. Looked up from germline, CDR1 is SEHNR and CDR2 is FQNEAQ (reference sequence). This CDR3 is built from 15 residues. CDR3: CASSLWAGVKNIQYF. The CDR3 coding sequence is TGTGCCAGCAGCTTATGGGCTGGGGTCAAAAACATTCAGTACTTC.

This clonotype was seen a few times. The rearrangement uses TRBV6-1 and TRBJ1-1; D is uncertain. The CDR3 has 13 residues. The V end was cut by 2 bases, the J end by 0 bases, with 4 bases between. CDR1 is MNHNS, CDR2 SASEGT, per germline. CDR3 coding DNA: TGTGCCAGCAGTGAAAATGTGAACACTGAAGCTTTCTTT. Amino acid sequence: CASSENVNTEAFF.

The chain couples TRBV21-1 to TRBJ2-7; TRBD1, the table's D call, lacks a check against the DNA. TRBV21-1 represents a pseudogene. The CDR3 sequence is 17 residues long. The CDR3 DNA is TGTGCCAGCGGCGGGGGTCGGGACAACTACCTTGCCTACGAGCAGTACGTC. Its protein is CASGGGRDNYLAYEQYV.

The chain links TRBV19 to TRBJ1-5, with D perhaps matching TRBD1 (6 bases). V lost 4 bases and J 0 bases, leaving 19 bases between the germline ends. The CDR3 has 18 amino acids. CDR1 is LNHDA and CDR2 is SQIVND in the germline V gene (reference sequence). Here the CDR3 DNA reads TGTGCCAGTAGTAAAACCCAGGACAGCCGGTATAGCAATCAGCCCCAGCATTTT. It specifies CASSKTQDSRYSNQPQHF.

V is TRBV5-8 and J is TRBJ2-6; TRBD2 is a possible D gene (5 bases). CDR3 length equals 17 residues. Germline V gives CDR1 SGHTS, CDR2 YDEGEE. Trimming pared 2 bases from V and 0 bases from J, leaving 12 bases between. The CDR3 sequence is CASSFWSDYSGANVLTF. The CDR3 nucleotides read TGTGCCAGCAGCTTTTGGTCAGACTACTCTGGGGCCAACGTCCTGACTTTC.